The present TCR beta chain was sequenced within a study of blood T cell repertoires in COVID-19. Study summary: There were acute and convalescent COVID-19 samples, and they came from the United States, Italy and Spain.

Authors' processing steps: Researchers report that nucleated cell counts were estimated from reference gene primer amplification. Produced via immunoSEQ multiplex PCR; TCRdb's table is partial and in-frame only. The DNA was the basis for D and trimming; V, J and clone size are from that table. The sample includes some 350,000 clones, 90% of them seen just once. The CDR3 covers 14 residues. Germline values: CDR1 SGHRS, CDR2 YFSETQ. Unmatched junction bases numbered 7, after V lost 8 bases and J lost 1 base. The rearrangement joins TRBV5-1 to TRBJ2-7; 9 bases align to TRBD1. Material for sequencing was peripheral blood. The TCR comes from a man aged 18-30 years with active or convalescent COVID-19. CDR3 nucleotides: TGCGCCAGTACCGGGACAGGGACGTCCTACGAGCAGTACTTC. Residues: CASTGTGTSYEQYF.